This T cell receptor (beta chain) was sequenced during a study of blood T cell repertoires in COVID-19. Background on the study: Italy, Spain and the United States were the sources of the convalescent and acute COVID-19 samples. PBMCs, B-cell-depleted T cells, or T cells were the source of the cDNA or gDNA that made up the material.

In the original processing: By means of reference gene primer amplification, nucleated cell counts were estimated. The repertoire was sequenced with immunoSEQ multiplex PCR; TCRdb's copy has only in-frame clones and lacks some. V and J calls and clone size follow that table, whereas D and trimming were derived from the DNA. This sample has 120,000 to 150,000 clones, with about four fifths found just once. The CDR3 covers 13 residues. Germline V CDR1 and CDR2: SNHLY, FYNNEI. Trimming left V 6 bases short and J 0 bases short, with 8 bases between. This rearrangement joins TRBV2 to TRBJ1-2; D ambiguous. The receptor was derived from a human donor with acute or convalescent COVID-19. The donor label of this sample is uncertain. The sequencing sample was made of peripheral blood. This CDR3 reads CASRRRTNYGYTF. Written as DNA, the CDR3 is TGTGCCAGCAGGCGAAGAACTAACTATGGCTACACCTTC.